The 5 T cell receptor beta chains in this list originate from one sample, sequenced in a study of shared T cell receptors in the human thymus. Clones were sequenced by immunoSEQ multiplex PCR, and TCRdb holds only the in-frame ones, with some missing. The sample has under 700,000 clones, about four fifths seen once. The same sample was also studied in work on human thymus T cells.

Sample: thymocytes. All receptors come from a boy under two years old with a congenital heart defect.

The V gene is TRBV14, the J gene TRBJ2-7; D gene ambiguous. This CDR3 has 15 residues. CDR1 is SGHDN, CDR2 FVKESK, per germline. Between the trimmed V and J ends, which lost 1 base and 0 bases, there was a span of 10 bases. The CDR3 DNA follows: TGTGCCAGCAGCCAAGCCCTGACAAGCTCCTACGAGCAGTACTTC. Translated, it gives CASSQALTSSYEQYF.

This clone has only one observation. The V and J genes are TRBV27 and TRBJ2-7; TRBD2 agrees at 8 bases. The V segment lost 3 bases and the J segment 6 bases; nucleotides outside the gene matches: 10. The CDR3 runs 15 residues. Per germline, CDR1 MNHEY and CDR2 SMNVEV (reference sequence). The CDR3 bases are TGTGCCAGCAGTTTTTGCGGGACTAGTAATTGCGAGCAGTACTTC. The encoded protein is CASSFCGTSNCEQYF.

The DNA of the CDR3 is TGTGCCAGCTCACCACCGTTGGCAATCAGCGAGCAGCCCCAGCATTTT. Protein: CASSPPLAISEQPQHF. V and J are TRBV18 and TRBJ1-5; D unresolved. This CDR3 contains 16 residues. The V end was cut by 0 bases, the J end by 7 bases, with 16 bases between. Germline CDR1 KGHSH, CDR2 LQKENI.

The chain has TRBV19 and TRBJ1-1; the D gene is possibly TRBD1 (6 bases). From germline, CDR1 is LNHDA and CDR2 SQIVND (reference sequence). This CDR3 is 15 amino acids long. With 5 bases removed from V and 5 bases from J, the gap between germline ends came to 18 bases. The CDR3 spells CASSLPQGKGTEAFF. The CDR3 coding sequence is TGTGCCAGTAGTCTCCCGCAGGGGAAGGGTACTGAAGCTTTCTTT.

The gene calls are TRBV18 and TRBJ1-2; TRBD1 matches at 8 bases. Trimming removed 3 bases from V and 6 bases from J; junction bases left unmatched: 12. The CDR3 spans 16 residues. Per germline, CDR1 KGHSH and CDR2 LQKENI. This chain's CDR3 is CASSPGGTGGVHGYTF. The CDR3 bases are TGTGCCAGCTCACCGGGAGGAACAGGGGGAGTTCATGGCTACACCTTC.